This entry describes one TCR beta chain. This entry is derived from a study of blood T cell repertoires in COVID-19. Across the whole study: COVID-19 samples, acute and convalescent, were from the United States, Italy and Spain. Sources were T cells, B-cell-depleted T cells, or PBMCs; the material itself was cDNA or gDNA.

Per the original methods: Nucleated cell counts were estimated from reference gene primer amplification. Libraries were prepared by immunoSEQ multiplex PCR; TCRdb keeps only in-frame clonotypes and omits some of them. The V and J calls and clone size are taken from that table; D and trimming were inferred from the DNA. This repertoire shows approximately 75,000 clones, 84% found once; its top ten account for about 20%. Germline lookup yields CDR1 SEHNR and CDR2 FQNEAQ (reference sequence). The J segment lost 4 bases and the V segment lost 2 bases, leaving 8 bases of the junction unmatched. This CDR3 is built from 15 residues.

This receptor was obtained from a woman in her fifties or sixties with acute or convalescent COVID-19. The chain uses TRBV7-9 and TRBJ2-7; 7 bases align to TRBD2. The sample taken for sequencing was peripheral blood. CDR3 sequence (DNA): TGTGCCAGCAGCTTATCGGGGGGAGTCAGGTACGAGCAGTACTTC. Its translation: CASSLSGGVRYEQYF.